The source of this T cell receptor (beta chain) is a study of spatial heterogeneity in lung cancer. Time point indicated: sample taken at primary tumor resection. Without sorting, whole RNA was sequenced from tumor, nontumor lung or frozen PBMC. This clonotype was detected many times. Its specificity is not known. Findings and caveats of the study: Relative to follow-up, resection was when ubiquitous expanded tumor TCRs appeared more in blood.

TCRdb re-analysed the 5' RACE reads in MiXCR, keeping a single row per CDR3 protein. The sample contains 30,000 to 45,000 distinct CDR3 sequences, 7.5% of which appear only once. The V end was cut by 4 bases, the J end by 3 bases, with 15 bases between. This CDR3 is built from 15 residues. Germline V CDR1 and CDR2: MDHEN, SYDVKM. Sequenced here: PBMCs, sampled at surgery. This chain links TRBV28 with TRBJ1-2, with D possibly being TRBD1 (5 bases). This TCR came from a male donor with early-stage non-small cell lung cancer. As DNA, the CDR3 is TGTGCCAGCAGTTCCAACGGGGGAATGGACTATGGCTACACCTTC. It yields the protein CASSSNGGMDYGYTF.